This TCR beta chain appears in the sequencing data of a study of blood T cell repertoires in COVID-19 (dated by TCRdb to 2018 to 2021). For the study in its entirety: The collaborator samples originated in the United States, Italy and Spain and spanned the acute and convalescent phases of COVID-19. Deeply sampled blood TCRbeta repertoires from subjects exposed to, actively infected with, or recovered from COVID-19 were included in the dataset. The repertoires were released in a freely available public database meant as a resource for research on the immune response to SARS-CoV-2. Where available, HLA class I and class II types were taken from metadata supplied by the sample provider and were not determined by assay-based typing. Nearly every sample came with metadata listing a de-identified subject ID, COVID-19 status, age in years and sex. Samples were obtained from the ongoing ImmuneRACE study (first 160 participants) and from over a thousand subjects provided by 6 global collaborators. The prospective study material was composed of cDNA or gDNA derived from T cells, B-cell-depleted T cells, or PBMCs.

As encoded in the germline V gene, CDR1 is MNHEY while CDR2 is SVGAGI. The CDR3 covers 16 residues, taking in both the cysteine and the phenylalanine. CDR3 DNA is the only sequence kept; it has 48 bases, read in frame from the first base. V trim: 0 bases; J trim: 7 bases; unmatched bases: 7. Each collaborating institution followed its own protocols to collect whole blood in K2EDTA tubes. For TCRbeta analysis, collaborators shipped samples as frozen whole blood, isolated PBMCs, or DNA extracted from either of those sample types. Comment on this clone: It has no known antigen specificity. Per-base quality was not reported, and no clone a single base away is much larger than it.

The paper as a whole reports these results and caveats: How much clinical and demographic metadata was included differed by source and by participant, and the metadata was provided uncurated.

TCRbeta CDR3 regions were amplified from genomic DNA by means of the immunoSEQ Assay, a bias-controlled multiplex PCR. In the paper's pipeline: The number of nucleated cells in each sample was estimated by amplification of reference gene primers within the assay. To quantify the absolute abundance of each unique TCRbeta CDR3 rearrangement, sequence reads were collapsed and filtered. Productive Simpson clonality was computed per sample as the square root of Simpson's diversity index over productive rearrangements. As stored in TCRdb, this immuneACCESS dataset retains in-frame rearrangements with V and J assigned. A fraction of the clones does not appear; measured against another copy, unresolved V genes explain less than half of the discrepancy, and the remainder lacks a known reason. V and J calls and clone size are copied from that table; D and trimming were computed from the DNA. Present in this sample are more than 120,000 clones, about 85% of which were seen just once. The ten largest clones represent 2.6% of the sample.

Sequenced sample: peripheral blood. The rearranged segments are TRBV6-5 and TRBJ2-1, and 9 bases in between align with TRBD2. The origin of this receptor is a human donor with acute or convalescent COVID-19. The donor label of this sample is uncertain. The DNA reads TGTGCCAGCAGTTACTCGGGGACTAGCCCTAGAAATGAGCAGTTCTTC. The resulting protein is CASSYSGTSPRNEQFF.